This T cell receptor beta chain was sequenced in a study of T cell repertoires in cytomegalovirus infection. Study as a whole: CMV infection and matching HLA type were both indicated by public TCR beta signatures.

Regarding the study as a whole: The ex vivo response was dominated by HLA-C-restricted CMV-specific TCR beta clonotypes.

This clonotype has a count of ten or more. As yet, its antigen is unknown. TCRdb passed the reads through MiXCR, listing each CDR3 protein once. The sample includes just under 300,000 distinct CDR3 sequences, around 10% of them seen just once. Sequenced input: PBMCs. This receptor was identified in a human donor in good health (CMV status not recorded). Some clones in this sample may be carry-over from other donors' samples.

CDR3 region: CASRDGGAHNEQFF. The CDR3 DNA follows: TGTGCCAGCAGGGATGGCGGGGCCCACAATGAGCAGTTCTTC. J is TRBJ2-1 and V is TRBV6-2 or TRBV6-3; D is possibly TRBD2 (6 bases). Germline CDR1 is MNHEY and CDR2 is SVGEGT. Deletions cut 6 bases from V and 5 bases from J, with 14 bases between. CDR3 size: 14 residues.